This T cell receptor beta chain was sequenced for a study of blood T cell repertoires in COVID-19. For the study at large: Researchers got acute and convalescent COVID-19 samples from the United States, Italy and Spain. The cDNA or gDNA used as material had been derived from T cells, B-cell-depleted T cells, or PBMCs.

This clone was recorded only once. Study processing details: Researchers report that nucleated cell counts were estimated from reference gene primer amplification. Generated by immunoSEQ multiplex PCR, the TCRdb table keeps only in-frame clones and is missing some. V, J and clone size are taken as reported in that table, and D and trimming were inferred from the DNA itself. The sample contains 57,000 or so clones, around 80% of which appear only once. Germline CDR1 reads DFQATT; CDR2 reads SNEGSKA (reference sequence). The V gene end was trimmed by 3 bases and the J gene end by 8 bases; junction bases not matched to a gene: 8. The CDR3 contains 13 residues.

The rearrangement uses TRBV20-1 and TRBJ1-2, with TRBD1 matching over 8 bases. Sequenced sample: peripheral blood. This clonotype was sampled from a man between 60 and 70 years old with acute or convalescent COVID-19. The CDR3 reads CSASSGGFSGYTF. The CDR3 region has the DNA TGCAGTGCTAGTTCAGGGGGCTTCAGCGGCTACACCTTC.